This T cell receptor (beta chain) was profiled in a study of PD-L1 blockade in urothelial cancer. Study details: About 90% of the roughly 29 patients were men whose urothelial cancer was bladder-origin. Blood analyses occurred 3 weeks (second dose) and 6 weeks post treatment start.

Notes on the study in general: Where pretreatment blood TCR clonality fell below the median, better survival was predicted.

Germline-derived CDR1 and CDR2 are SGHRS and YFSETQ. V lost 4 bases, J lost 7 bases, and 12 bases lay in between. This CDR3 spans 13 amino acids. Produced via immunoSEQ multiplex PCR; TCRdb's table is partial and in-frame only. The data contain tens of thousands of clones, around 85% of them singletons. This sample's time point: peripheral blood 6 weeks after treatment start. In the case of this clone: Its specificity is unknown.

The V and J genes are TRBV5-1 and TRBJ2-1, with D perhaps TRBD1 (5 bases). The receptor was isolated from a man aged 50 to 60 with urothelial cancer. The source material was PBMCs, sampled around atezolizumab (anti-PD-L1) treatment. Written as DNA, the CDR3 is TGCGCCAGCAGCCCGGGCGACAGAAATGAGCAGTTCTTC. It yields the protein CASSPGDRNEQFF.